The present TCR beta chain was sequenced within a study of T cell repertoires in aging, cancer and after chemotherapy. General study findings and limits: Compared with age-matched healthy donors, untreated hematological or solid cancer patients showed higher blood TCR clonality. Immunological memory after chemotherapy cannot be judged from the repertoire data. In each cancer cohort, median generation probability increased across chemotherapy, suggesting thymic output rebounded.

A mixed TRB-A/B primer pool amplified rearranged TRB by multiplex touch-down PCR. TCRdb used MiXCR to reprocess the multiplex PCR reads, holding one entry per CDR3 protein. The repertoire holds several thousand distinct CDR3 sequences, with approximately 49% as singletons. Worth noting for this clonotype: Its target is not known.

V lost 4 bases and J lost 0; bases outside the gene matches: 5. CDR1 is SGHDT and CDR2 is YYEEEE in the germline V gene. The CDR3 has 16 amino acids. Peripheral blood genomic DNA, not sorted cells or RNA, was the template. Sequencing input: blood. The rearrangement links TRBV5-6 to TRBJ1-4; 8 bases fit TRBD1. This sequence originates from a human donor with a solid tumor. The CDR3 coding sequence is TGTGCCAGCAGCGTCGACAGGGGAGCAACTAATGAAAAACTGTTTTTT. Translating it yields CASSVDRGATNEKLFF.